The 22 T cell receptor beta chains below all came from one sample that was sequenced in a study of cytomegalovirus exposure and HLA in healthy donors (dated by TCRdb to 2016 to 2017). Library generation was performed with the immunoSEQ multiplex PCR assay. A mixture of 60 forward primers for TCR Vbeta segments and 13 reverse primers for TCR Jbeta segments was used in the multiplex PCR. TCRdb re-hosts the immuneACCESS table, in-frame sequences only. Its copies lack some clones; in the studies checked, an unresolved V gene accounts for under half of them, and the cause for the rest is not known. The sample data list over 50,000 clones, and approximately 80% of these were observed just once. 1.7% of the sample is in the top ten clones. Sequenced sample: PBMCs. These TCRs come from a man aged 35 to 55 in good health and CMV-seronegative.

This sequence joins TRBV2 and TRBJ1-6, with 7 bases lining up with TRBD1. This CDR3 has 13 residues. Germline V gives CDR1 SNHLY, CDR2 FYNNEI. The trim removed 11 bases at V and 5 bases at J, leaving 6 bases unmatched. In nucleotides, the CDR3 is TGTGCCGGGCACGGACAGGATAATTCACCCCTCCACTTT. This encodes CAGHGQDNSPLHF.

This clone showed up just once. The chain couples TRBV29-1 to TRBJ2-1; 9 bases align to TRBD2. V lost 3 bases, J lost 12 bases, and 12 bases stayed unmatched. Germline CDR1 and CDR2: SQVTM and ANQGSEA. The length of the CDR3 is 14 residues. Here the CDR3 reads CSVDASALTSGQFF. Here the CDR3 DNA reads TGCAGCGTTGACGCTTCTGCCCTGACTAGCGGGCAGTTCTTC.

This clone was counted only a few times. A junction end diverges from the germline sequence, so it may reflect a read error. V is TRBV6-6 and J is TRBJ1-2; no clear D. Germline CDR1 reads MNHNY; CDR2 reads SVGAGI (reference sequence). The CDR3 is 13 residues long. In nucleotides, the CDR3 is TGTGCCAGCAGTTACCTGGGCCAGACCCAGGATCTCTTC. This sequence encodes CASSYLGQTQDLF.

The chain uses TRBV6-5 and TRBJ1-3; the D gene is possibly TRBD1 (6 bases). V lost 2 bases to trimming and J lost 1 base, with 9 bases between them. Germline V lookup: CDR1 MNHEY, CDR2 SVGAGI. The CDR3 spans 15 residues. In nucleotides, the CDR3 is TGTGCCAGCAGTTACGTACAGGGATCTGGAAACACCATATATTTT. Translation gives CASSYVQGSGNTIYF.

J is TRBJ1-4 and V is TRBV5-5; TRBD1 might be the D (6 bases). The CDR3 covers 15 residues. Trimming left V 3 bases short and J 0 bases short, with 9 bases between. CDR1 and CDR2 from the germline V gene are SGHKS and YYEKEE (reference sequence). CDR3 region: CASSSYRATNEKLFF. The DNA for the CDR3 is TGTGCCAGCAGCTCATACAGGGCAACTAATGAAAAACTGTTTTTT.

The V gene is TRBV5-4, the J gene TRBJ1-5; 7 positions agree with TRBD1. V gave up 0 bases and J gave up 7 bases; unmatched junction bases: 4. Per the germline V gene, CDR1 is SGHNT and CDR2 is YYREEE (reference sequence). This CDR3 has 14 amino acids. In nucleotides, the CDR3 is TGTGCCAGCAGCTTGGCAGGGGGTGGACAGCCCCAGCATTTT. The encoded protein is CASSLAGGGQPQHF.

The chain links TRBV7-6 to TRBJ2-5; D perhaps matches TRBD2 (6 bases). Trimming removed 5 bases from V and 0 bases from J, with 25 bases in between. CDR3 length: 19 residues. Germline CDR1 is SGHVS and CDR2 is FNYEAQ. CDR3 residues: CASSLPIGVQRVHQETQYF. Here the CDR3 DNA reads TGTGCCAGCAGCCTGCCTATCGGGGTCCAGCGGGTACACCAAGAGACCCAGTACTTC.

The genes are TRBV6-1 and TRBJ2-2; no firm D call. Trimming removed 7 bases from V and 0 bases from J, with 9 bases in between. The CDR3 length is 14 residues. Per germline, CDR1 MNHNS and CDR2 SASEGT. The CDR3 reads CASIQTSNTGELFF. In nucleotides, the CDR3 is TGTGCCAGCATTCAAACTTCGAACACCGGGGAGCTGTTTTTT.

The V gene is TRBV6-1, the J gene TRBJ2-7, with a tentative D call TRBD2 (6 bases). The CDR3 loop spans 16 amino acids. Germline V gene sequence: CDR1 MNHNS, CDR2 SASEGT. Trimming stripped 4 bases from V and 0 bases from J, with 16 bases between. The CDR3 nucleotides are TGTGCCAGCAGTGGACCCTTGTTGGGACTCTCCTACGAGCAGTACGTC. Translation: CASSGPLLGLSYEQYV.

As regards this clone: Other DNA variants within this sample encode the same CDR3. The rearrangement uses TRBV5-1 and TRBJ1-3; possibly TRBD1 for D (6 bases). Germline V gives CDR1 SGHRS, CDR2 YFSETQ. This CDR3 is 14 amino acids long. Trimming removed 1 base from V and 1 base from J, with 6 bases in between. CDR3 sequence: CASSLRGSGNTIYF. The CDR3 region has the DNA TGCGCCAGCAGCTTGAGGGGGTCTGGAAACACCATATATTTT.

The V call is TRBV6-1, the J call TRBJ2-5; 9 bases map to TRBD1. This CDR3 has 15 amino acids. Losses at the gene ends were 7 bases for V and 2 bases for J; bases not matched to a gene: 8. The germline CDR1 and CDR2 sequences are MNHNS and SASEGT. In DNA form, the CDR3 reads TGTGCCAGCACCTTAGGACAGGGGCCTCAAGAGACCCAGTACTTC. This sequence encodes CASTLGQGPQETQYF.

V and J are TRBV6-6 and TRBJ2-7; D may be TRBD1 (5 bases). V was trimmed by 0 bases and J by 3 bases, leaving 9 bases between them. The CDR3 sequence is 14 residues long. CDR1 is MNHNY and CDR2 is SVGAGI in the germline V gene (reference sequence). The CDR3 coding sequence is TGTGCCAGCAGTTACTCGTCACAGGTCTACGAGCAGTACTTC. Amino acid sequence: CASSYSSQVYEQYF.

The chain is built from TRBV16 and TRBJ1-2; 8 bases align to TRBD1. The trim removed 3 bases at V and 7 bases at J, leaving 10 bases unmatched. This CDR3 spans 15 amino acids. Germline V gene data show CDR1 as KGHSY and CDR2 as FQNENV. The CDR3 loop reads CASSHLEQGGLGYTF. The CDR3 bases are TGTGCCAGCAGCCACCTAGAACAGGGGGGTCTTGGCTACACCTTC.

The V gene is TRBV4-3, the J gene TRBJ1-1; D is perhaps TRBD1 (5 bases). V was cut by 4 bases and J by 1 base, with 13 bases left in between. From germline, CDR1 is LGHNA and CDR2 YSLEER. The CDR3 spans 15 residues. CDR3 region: CASSLGSGENTEAFF. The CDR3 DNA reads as TGCGCCAGCAGCCTAGGGTCGGGGGAGAACACTGAAGCTTTCTTT.

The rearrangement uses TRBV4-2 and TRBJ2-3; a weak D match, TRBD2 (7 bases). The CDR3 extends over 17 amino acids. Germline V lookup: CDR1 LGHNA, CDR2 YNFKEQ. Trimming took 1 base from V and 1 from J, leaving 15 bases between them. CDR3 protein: CASSQGWRGLGTDTQYF. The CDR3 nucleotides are TGTGCCAGCAGCCAAGGATGGCGGGGGCTTGGCACAGATACGCAGTATTTT.

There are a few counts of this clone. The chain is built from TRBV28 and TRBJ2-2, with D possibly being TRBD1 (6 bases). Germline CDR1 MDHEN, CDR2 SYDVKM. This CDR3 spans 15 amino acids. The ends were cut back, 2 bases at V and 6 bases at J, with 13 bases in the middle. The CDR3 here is CASSLPQGMAGELFF. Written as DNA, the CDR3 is TGTGCCAGCAGTTTACCACAGGGAATGGCCGGGGAGCTGTTTTTT.

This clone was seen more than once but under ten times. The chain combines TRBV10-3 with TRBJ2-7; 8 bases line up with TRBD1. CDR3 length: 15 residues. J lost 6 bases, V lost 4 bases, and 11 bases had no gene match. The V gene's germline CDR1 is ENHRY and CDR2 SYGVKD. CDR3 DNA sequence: TGTGCCATCAGTGGCAATTCAGGGGGCGCGACCGAGCAGTACTTC. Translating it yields CAISGNSGGATEQYF.

This CDR3 reads CASSLLTERNQPQHF. Here the CDR3 DNA reads TGTGCCAGCAGTTTATTGACAGAGAGGAATCAGCCCCAGCATTTT. The V and J genes are TRBV28 and TRBJ1-5, with a weak D call TRBD1 (5 bases). Germline loops: CDR1 MDHEN, CDR2 SYDVKM. The CDR3 runs 15 residues. Deletions cut 1 base from V and 4 bases from J, with 11 bases between.

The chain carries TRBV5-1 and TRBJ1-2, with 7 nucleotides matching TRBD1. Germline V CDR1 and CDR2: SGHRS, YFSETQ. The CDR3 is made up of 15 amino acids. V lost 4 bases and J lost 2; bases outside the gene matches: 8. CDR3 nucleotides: TGCGCCAGCAGCCCGATCAGGGACAGAAACTATGGCTACACCTTC. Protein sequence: CASSPIRDRNYGYTF.

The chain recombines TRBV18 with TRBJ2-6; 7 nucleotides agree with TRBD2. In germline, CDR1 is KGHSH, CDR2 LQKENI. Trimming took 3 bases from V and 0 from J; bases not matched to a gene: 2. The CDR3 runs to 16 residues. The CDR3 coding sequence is TGTGCCAGCTCACCGGGGGGGGTCTCTGGGGCCAACGTCCTGACTTTC. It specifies CASSPGGVSGANVLTF.

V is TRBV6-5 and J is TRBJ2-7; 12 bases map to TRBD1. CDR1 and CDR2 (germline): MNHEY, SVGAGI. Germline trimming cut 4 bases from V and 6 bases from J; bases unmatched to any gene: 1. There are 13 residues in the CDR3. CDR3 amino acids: CASSWDRGREQYF. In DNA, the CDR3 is TGTGCCAGCAGTTGGGACAGGGGGCGCGAGCAGTACTTC.

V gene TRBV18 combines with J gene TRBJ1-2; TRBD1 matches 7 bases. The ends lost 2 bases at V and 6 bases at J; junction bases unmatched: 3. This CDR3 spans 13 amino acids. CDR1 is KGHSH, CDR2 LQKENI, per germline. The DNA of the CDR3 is TGTGCCAGCTCACCAAACAGGGGTGATGGCTACACCTTC. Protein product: CASSPNRGDGYTF.